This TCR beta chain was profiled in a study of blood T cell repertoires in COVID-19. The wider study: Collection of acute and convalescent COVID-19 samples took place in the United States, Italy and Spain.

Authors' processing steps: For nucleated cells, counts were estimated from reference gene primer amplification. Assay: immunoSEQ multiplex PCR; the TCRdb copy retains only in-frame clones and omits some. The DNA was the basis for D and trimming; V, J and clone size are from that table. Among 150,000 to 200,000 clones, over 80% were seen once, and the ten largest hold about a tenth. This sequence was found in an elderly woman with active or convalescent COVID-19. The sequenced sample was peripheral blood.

The CDR3 DNA sequence: TGTGCCAGCTCAGAAGGGACAGTTGAAAAACTGTTTTTT. Protein sequence: CASSEGTVEKLFF. The chain carries TRBV18 and TRBJ1-4; 7 bases agree with TRBD1. This CDR3 region has 13 residues. CDR1 KGHSH and CDR2 LQKENI come from the germline V gene. Trimming cost V 5 bases and J 7 bases; bases outside gene matches: 4.